Presented here are 4 T cell receptor beta chains from one specimen sequenced in a study of T cells in Graves' hyperthyroidism and ophthalmopathy. RNA transcripts served as the template for amplifying TCR beta CDR3 regions. With the HTBI primer set, the TCR CDR3 went through a first round of RT-PCR. TCRdb reprocessed the multiplex PCR reads via MiXCR and lists one record per CDR3 protein. Among hundreds of thousands of distinct CDR3 sequences, under 15% were seen once, and the ten largest hold under 15%. Sequenced input: blood. These receptors originate from a man aged 18 to 35 with Graves' ophthalmopathy.

This clonotype has more than one count but fewer than ten. The V and J genes are TRBV19 and TRBJ1-1; unclear D gene. Trimming left V 1 base short and J 8 bases short, with 11 bases between. This CDR3 spans 13 amino acids. In germline, CDR1 is LNHDA, CDR2 SQIVND (reference sequence). CDR3: CASSIGSATEAFF. Written as DNA, the CDR3 is TGTGCCAGTAGTATAGGGTCGGCCACCGAAGCTTTCTTT.

This clonotype appeared many times. The J gene is TRBJ2-2, the V gene TRBV11-2; 7 nucleotides agree with TRBD2. Germline assignment: CDR1 SGHAT and CDR2 FQNNGV. V trimming: 5 bases; J trimming: 6 bases; junction bases outside the gene matches: 15. The CDR3 has 17 amino acids. The CDR3 nucleotides are TGTGCCAGCAGCACATTCCGCCCGGGGGGTCCTCCCGGGGAGCTGTTTTTT. This encodes CASSTFRPGGPPGELFF.

This clonotype came up many times. The CDR3 here is CASSVLAETYEQYF. CDR3 bases: TGTGCCAGCAGCGTACTAGCGGAAACCTACGAGCAGTACTTC. V is TRBV9 and J is TRBJ2-7, with 7 bases matching TRBD2. The germline CDR1 and CDR2 sequences are SGDLS and YYNGEE. Trimming cost V 1 base and J 2 bases; bases outside gene matches: 3. The CDR3 consists of 14 residues. Complete variable domain (other parts from reference TRBV9 and TRBJ2-7): DSGVTQTPKHLITATGQRVTLRCSPRSGDLSVYWYQQSLDQGLQFLIQYYNGEERAKGNILERFSAQQFPDLHSELNLSSLELGDSALYFCASSVLAETYEQYFGPGTRLTVT.

This chain connects TRBV4-1 to TRBJ2-7; no reliable D call. Germline assignment: CDR1 MGHRA and CDR2 YSYEKL. Trimming took off 1 base at V and 7 bases at J, with 8 bases between the two ends. The CDR3 sequence is 12 residues long. Written as DNA, the CDR3 is TGCGCCAGCAGCCAAGGGAGTTTTGAGCAGTACTTC. Translating gives CASSQGSFEQYF.